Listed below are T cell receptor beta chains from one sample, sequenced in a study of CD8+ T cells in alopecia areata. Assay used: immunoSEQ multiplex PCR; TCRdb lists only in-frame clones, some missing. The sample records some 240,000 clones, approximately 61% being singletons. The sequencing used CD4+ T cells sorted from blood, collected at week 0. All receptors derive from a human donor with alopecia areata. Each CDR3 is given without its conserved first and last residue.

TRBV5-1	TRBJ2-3	ASMRGPSRTDTQY
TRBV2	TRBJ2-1	VGGDNDYLQF
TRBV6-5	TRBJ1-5	ASSDGYNQPQH
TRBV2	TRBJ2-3	ASSEDGGVSTDTQY
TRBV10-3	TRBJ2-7	AISTGAQREQY
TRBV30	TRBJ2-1	AWSPIGSVHNEQF
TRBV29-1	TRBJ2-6	SALTGVGANVLT
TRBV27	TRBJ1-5	ASSARVTNQPQH
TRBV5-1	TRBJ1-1	ASSWGPFRGDTEAF
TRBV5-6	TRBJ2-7	ASSLVGTSGRLGYEQY
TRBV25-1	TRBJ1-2	ASSVAGTGGLGYT
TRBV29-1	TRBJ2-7	SVNDGPYEQY
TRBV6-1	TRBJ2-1	ASSYGSHNEQF
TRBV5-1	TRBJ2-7	ASSQGQSYEQY
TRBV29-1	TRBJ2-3	SAGGRLSTDTQY
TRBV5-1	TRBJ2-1	ASWTGEGSYNEQF
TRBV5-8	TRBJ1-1	ASSFSLPSTEAF
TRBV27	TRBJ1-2	ASRDYGAYGYT
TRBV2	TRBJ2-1	ASVRDILPNEQF
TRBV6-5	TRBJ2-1	ASSRTGSYNEQF
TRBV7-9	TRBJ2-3	ASSFSGSTDTQY
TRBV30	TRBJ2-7	AWSRTSLVYEQY
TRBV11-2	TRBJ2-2	ASSLVGGLNTGELF
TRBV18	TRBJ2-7	ASSPKRQGPYEQY
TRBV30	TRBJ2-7	AWSVSSYEQY
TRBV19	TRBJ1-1	ASTWRTVNTEAF
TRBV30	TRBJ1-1	AWTWGRWTHTEAF